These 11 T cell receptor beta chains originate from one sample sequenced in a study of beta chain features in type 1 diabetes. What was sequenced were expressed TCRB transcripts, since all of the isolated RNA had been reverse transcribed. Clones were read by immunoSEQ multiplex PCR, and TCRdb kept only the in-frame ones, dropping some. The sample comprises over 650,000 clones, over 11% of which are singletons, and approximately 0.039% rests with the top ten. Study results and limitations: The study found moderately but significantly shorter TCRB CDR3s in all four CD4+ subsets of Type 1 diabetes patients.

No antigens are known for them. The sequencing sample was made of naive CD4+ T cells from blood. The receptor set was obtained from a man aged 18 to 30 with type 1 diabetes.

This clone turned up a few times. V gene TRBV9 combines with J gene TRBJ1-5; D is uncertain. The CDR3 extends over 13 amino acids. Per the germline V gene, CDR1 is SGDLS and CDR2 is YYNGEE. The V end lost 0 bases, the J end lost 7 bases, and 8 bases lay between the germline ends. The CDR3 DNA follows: TGTGCCAGCAGCGTAGGAGGGAAACAGCCCCAGCATTTT. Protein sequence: CASSVGGKQPQHF.

This CDR3 reads CSVYQGGNQPQHF. The CDR3 DNA reads as TGCAGCGTCTACCAGGGGGGCAATCAGCCCCAGCATTTT. The gene calls are TRBV29-1 and TRBJ1-5; the match to TRBD1 covers 7 bases. The V and J ends lost 6 bases and 2 bases, in that order; junction bases with no gene match: 4. Germline-derived CDR1 and CDR2 are SQVTM and ANQGSEA. The CDR3 sequence is 13 residues long.

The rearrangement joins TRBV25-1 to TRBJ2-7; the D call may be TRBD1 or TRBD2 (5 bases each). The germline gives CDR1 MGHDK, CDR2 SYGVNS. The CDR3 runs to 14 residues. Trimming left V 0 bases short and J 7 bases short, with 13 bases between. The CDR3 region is CASSEYVPGREQYF. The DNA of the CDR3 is TGTGCCAGCAGTGAATATGTTCCAGGGAGAGAGCAGTACTTC.

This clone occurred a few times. The DNA for the CDR3 is TGTGCCAGCAGTCTAGGGGGCTCTGGAAGGAATGAGCAGTTCTTC. Protein: CASSLGGSGRNEQFF. This chain connects TRBV28 to TRBJ2-1, with TRBD1 identical over 7 bases. The ends lost 5 bases at V and 7 bases at J; junction bases unmatched: 11. In germline, CDR1 is MDHEN, CDR2 SYDVKM. There are 15 residues in the CDR3.

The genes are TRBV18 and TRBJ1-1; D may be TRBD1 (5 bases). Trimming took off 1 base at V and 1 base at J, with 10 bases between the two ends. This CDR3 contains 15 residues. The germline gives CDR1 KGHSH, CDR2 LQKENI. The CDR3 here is CASSPLDTKNTEAFF. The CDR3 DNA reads TGTGCCAGCTCACCACTGGACACGAAGAACACTGAAGCTTTCTTT.

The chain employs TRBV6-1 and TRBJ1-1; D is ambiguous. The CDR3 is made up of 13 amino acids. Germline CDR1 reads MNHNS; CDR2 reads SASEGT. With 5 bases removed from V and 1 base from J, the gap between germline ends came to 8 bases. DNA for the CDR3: TGTGCCAGCAGTATGTACTCGAACACTGAAGCTTTCTTT. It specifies CASSMYSNTEAFF.

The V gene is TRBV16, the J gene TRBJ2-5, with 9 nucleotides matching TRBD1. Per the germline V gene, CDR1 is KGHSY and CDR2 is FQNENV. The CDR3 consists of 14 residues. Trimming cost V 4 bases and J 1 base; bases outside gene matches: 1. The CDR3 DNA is TGTGCCAGCAGCCTACAGGGGGCCCAAGAGACCCAGTACTTC. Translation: CASSLQGAQETQYF.

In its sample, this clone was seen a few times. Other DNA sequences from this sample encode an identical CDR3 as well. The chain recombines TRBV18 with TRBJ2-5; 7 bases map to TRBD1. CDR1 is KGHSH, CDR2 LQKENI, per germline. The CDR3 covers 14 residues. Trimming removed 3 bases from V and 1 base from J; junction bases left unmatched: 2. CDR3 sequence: CASSPGTAQETQYF. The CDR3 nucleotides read TGTGCCAGCTCACCGGGGACAGCCCAAGAGACCCAGTACTTC.

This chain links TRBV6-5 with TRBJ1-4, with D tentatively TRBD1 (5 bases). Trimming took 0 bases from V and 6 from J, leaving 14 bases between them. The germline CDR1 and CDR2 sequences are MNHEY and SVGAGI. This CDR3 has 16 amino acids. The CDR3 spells CASSYSPGPGDEKLFF. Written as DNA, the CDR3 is TGTGCCAGCAGTTACTCCCCGGGGCCCGGGGATGAAAAACTGTTTTTT.

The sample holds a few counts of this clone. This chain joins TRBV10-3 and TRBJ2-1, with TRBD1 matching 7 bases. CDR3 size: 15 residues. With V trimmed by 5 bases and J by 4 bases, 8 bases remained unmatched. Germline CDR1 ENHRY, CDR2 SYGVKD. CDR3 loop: CAISPGQIAYNEQFF. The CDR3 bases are TGTGCCATCAGTCCGGGACAGATAGCTTACAATGAGCAGTTCTTC.

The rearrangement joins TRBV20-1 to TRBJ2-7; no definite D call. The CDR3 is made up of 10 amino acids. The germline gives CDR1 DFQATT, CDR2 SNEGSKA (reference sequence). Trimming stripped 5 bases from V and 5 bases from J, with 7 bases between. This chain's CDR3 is CSAGFHEQYF. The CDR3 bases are TGCAGTGCTGGTTTCCACGAGCAGTACTTC.